Sequencing of this TCR beta chain was carried out in a study of CD8 T cells in ankylosing spondylitis. General study results and limits: Those disease-linked clones were CD8+; they were also relatively rare in peripheral blood.

This clonotype has more than one count but fewer than ten. The target antigen is unknown. From the 5' RACE reads, TCRdb called clonotypes with MiXCR, one entry per CDR3 protein. The top ten hold around 4.5% of the sample, which has about 270,000 distinct CDR3 sequences, 32% seen once. V was cut by 1 base and J by 9 bases, with 13 bases left in between. The CDR3 extends over 13 amino acids. The germline V gene encodes CDR1 SQVTM and CDR2 ANQGSEA. The rearrangement joins TRBV29-1 to TRBJ2-1; D not resolved. This clonotype was sampled from a male donor with ankylosing spondylitis or in good health (not recorded which). Material for sequencing was blood, either unsorted or a sorted T cell fraction (not recorded which). The CDR3 here is CSVEVRGPPEQFF. CDR3 sequence (DNA): TGCAGCGTTGAAGTCCGAGGCCCTCCTGAGCAGTTCTTC.